This T cell receptor (beta chain) comes out of a study of cytomegalovirus exposure and HLA in healthy donors. Findings of the study overall: Another analysis was done later, and it associated roughly 15,000 TCR beta sequences with HLA alleles at 0.05 false discovery rate.

This clone appeared a few times. The antigen remains undetermined. CDR3 length: 15 amino acids. J was trimmed by 7 bases and V by 6 bases; bases with no gene match: 13. CDR1 SQVTM and CDR2 ANQGSEA come from the germline V gene. The study ran its PCR with 60 Vbeta and 13 Jbeta primers. Clones were read by immunoSEQ multiplex PCR, and TCRdb kept only the in-frame ones, dropping some. The table records 150,000 to 160,000 clones, roughly 77% of them present only once. The TCR comes from a young man in good health and CMV-seropositive. The chain has TRBV29-1 and TRBJ2-2; 8 positions agree with TRBD2. What was sequenced was PBMCs. For the CDR3, the DNA is TGCAGCGTCGTCCTGACCGGGAGGGATGGCGGGGAGCTGTTTTTT. Encoded protein: CSVVLTGRDGGELFF.